The entry below describes one T cell receptor (beta chain). This sample was included in a study of regulatory T cells in long-lasting Graves disease. Time point denoted: newly diagnosed GD, antithyroid drugs for less than 3 months. PBMC RNA was the source of the TCR library. iRepertoire HTBI primers and Arm-PCR of CDR3 regions built TCR beta libraries. TCRdb fed the multiplex PCR reads into MiXCR, producing one record per CDR3 protein. The sample yields about 420,000 distinct CDR3 sequences, approximately 16% seen once. This CDR3 region has 13 residues. With 3 bases removed from V and 7 bases from J, the gap between germline ends came to 12 bases. This same sample was also part of a study on T cells in Graves' hyperthyroidism and ophthalmopathy.

The origin of this receptor is a woman aged 18-29 years with Graves disease. This specimen was peripheral blood mononuclear cells (PBMCs), taken at new diagnosis, from a patient treated with antithyroid drugs. The chain couples TRBV12-3 or TRBV12-4 to TRBJ1-2; D might be TRBD1 (6 bases). The CDR3 DNA sequence: TGTGCCAGCAGTTTCCGGGGGGCGGGTGGCTACACCTTC. The encoded protein is CASSFRGAGGYTF.